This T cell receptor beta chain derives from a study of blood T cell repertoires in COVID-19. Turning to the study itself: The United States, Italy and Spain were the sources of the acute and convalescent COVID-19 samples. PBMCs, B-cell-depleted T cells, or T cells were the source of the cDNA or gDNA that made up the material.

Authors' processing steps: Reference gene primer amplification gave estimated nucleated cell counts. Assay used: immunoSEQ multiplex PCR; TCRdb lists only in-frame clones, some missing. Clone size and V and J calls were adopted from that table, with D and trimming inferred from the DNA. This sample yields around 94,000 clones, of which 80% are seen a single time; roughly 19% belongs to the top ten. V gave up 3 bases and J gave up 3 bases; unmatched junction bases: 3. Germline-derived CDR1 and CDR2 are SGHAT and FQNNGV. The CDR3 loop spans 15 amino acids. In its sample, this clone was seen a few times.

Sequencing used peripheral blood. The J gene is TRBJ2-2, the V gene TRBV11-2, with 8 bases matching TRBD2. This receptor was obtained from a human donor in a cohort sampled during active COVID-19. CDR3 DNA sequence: TGTGCCAGCAGCTTCAGCGGGAGCGACACCGGGGAGCTGTTTTTT. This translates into CASSFSGSDTGELFF.